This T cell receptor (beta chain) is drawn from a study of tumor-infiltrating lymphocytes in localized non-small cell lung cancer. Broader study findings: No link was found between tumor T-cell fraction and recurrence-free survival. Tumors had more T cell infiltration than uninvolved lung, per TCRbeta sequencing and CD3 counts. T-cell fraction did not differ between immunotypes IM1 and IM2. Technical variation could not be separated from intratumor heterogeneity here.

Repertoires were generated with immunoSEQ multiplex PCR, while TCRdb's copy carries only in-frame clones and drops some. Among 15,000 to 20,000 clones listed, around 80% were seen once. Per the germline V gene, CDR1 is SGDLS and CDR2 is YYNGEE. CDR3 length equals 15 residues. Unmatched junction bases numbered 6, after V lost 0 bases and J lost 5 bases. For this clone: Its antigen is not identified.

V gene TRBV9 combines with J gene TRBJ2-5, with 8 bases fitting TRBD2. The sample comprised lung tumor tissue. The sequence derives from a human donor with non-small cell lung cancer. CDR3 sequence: CASSVGVAGRETQYF. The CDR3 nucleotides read TGTGCCAGCAGCGTAGGGGTAGCGGGGCGTGAGACCCAGTACTTC.